This TCR beta chain comes out of a study of radiation and T cells in renal cell carcinoma. Across the study: Nephrectomy followed 15 Gy stereotactic body radiation by 4 weeks.

The time point: blood 2 weeks post-SBRT. Sample treatment: 15 Gy SBRT to primary tumor, nephrectomy 4 weeks later. Study outcomes and limitations: From baseline, blood top tumor clonotypes peaked at 2 weeks post-radiation.

Profiling relied on immunoSEQ multiplex PCR, and the TCRdb table lists in-frame clones only, not all of them. The sample yields roughly 75,000 clones, roughly 87% seen once. Turning to this clone: The antigen is not known.

Trimming took 1 base from V and 5 from J; bases not matched to a gene: 5. The CDR3 runs 14 residues. The V gene's germline CDR1 is SGHRS and CDR2 YFSETQ. This chain joins TRBV5-1 and TRBJ2-5; 7 nucleotides agree with TRBD2. This specimen consisted of blood, obtained from a patient whose treatment included radiotherapy and nephrectomy. This sequence originates from a man between 60 and 75 years old with renal cell carcinoma. CDR3 sequence reads: CASSLSREDETQYF. The DNA for the CDR3 is TGCGCCAGCAGCTTGAGTCGGGAGGATGAGACCCAGTACTTC.